The following is a T cell receptor (beta chain) sequence with its context. Its target is unknown. The data belong to a study of CD8 T cells in Susac syndrome. Findings and caveats of the study: The relatively small number of individuals in the TCR sequencing and HLA analysis was acknowledged by the study.

Random hexamers were used to reverse transcribe the RNA input (about 0.5 to 1 ug). The amplification used immunoSEQ multiplex PCR on TCR beta CDR3; it spanned 54 Vbeta and 13 Jbeta. One entry per CDR3 protein results from TCRdb running MiXCR on the immunoSEQ multiplex PCR reads. The sample yields approximately 130,000 distinct CDR3 sequences, roughly 92% seen once. The V and J ends lost 5 bases and 0 bases respectively, with 10 bases between them. CDR1 and CDR2 from the germline V gene are LGHDT and YNNKEL (reference sequence). This CDR3 region has 14 residues. The T cells that were sequenced for TCR beta were CD8+ and CD4+ cells from blood.

Material: CD4+ T cells from PBMCs. The chain recombines TRBV3-1 with TRBJ1-1; tentatively, D is TRBD1 (5 bases). The TCR originated in a human donor in good health. CDR3 sequence: CASSSGGVNTEAFF. The DNA of the CDR3 is TGTGCCAGCAGCTCCGGGGGGGTGAACACTGAAGCTTTCTTT.